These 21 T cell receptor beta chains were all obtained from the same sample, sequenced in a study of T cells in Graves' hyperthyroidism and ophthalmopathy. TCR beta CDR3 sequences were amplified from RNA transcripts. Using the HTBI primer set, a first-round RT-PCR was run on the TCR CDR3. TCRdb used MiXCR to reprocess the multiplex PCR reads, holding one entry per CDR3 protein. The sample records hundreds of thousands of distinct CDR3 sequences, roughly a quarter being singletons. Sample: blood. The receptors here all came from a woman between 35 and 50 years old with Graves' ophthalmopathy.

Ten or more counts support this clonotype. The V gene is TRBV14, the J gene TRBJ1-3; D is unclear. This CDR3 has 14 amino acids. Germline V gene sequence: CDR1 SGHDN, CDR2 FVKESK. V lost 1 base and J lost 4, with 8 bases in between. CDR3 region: CASSQVGLGNTIYF. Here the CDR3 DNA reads TGTGCCAGCAGCCAAGTTGGGCTCGGAAACACCATATATTTT.

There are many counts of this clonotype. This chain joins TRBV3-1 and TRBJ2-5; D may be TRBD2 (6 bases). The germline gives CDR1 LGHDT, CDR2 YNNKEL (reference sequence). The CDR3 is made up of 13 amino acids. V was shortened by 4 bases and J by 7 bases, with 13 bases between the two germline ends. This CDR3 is CASSLGGPGTQYF. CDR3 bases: TGTGCCAGCAGCCTTGGAGGGCCGGGGACCCAGTACTTC.

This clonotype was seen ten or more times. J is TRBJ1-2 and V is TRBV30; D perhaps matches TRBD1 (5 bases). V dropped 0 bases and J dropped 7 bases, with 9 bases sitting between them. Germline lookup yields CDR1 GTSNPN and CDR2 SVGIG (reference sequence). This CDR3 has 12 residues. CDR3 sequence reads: CAWSVRGSGYTF. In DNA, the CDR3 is TGTGCCTGGAGTGTACGGGGGTCTGGCTACACCTTC.

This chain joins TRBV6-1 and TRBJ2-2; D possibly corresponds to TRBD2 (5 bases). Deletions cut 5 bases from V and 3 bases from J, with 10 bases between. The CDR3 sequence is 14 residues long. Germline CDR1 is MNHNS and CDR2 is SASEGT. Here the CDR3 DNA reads TGTGCCAGCAGTCCGGGAACCTACACCGGGGAGCTGTTTTTT. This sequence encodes CASSPGTYTGELFF.

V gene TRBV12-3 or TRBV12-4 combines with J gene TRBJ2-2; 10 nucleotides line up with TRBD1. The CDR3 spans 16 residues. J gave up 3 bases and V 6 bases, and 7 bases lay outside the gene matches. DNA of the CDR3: TGTGCCAGCAGCCCGGGACAGGGGACGCACACCGGGGAGCTGTTTTTT. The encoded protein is CASSPGQGTHTGELFF.

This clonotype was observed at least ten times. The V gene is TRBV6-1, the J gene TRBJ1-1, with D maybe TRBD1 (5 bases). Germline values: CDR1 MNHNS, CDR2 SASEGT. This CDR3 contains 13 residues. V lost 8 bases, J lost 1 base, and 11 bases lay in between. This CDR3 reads CASGGVGNTEAFF. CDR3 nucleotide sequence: TGTGCCAGCGGAGGGGTGGGGAACACTGAAGCTTTCTTT.

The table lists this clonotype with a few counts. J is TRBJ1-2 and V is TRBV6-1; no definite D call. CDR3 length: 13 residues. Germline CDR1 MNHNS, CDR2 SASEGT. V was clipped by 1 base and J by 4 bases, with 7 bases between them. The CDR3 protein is CASSEESIYGYTF. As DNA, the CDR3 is TGTGCCAGCAGTGAAGAGAGCATCTATGGCTACACCTTC.

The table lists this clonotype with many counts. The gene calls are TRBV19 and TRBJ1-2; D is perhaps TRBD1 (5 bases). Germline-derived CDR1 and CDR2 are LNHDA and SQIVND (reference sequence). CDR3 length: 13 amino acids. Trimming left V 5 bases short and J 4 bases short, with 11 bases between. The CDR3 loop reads CASSGRDVYGYTF. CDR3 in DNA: TGTGCCAGTAGTGGCCGGGACGTCTATGGCTACACCTTC.

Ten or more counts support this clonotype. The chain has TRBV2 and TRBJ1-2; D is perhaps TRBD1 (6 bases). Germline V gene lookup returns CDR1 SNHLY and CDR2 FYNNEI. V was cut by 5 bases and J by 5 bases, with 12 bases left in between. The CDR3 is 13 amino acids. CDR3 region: CASSPDRRYGYTF. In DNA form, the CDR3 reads TGTGCCAGCAGTCCCGACAGGCGGTATGGCTACACCTTC.

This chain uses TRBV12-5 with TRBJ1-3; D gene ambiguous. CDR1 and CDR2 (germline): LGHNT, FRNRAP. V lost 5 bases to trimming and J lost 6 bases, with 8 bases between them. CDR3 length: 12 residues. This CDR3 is CASGPAANTIYF. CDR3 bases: TGTGCTAGTGGTCCCGCGGCAAACACCATATATTTT. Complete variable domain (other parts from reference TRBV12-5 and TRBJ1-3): DARVTQTPRHKVTEMGQEVTMRCQPILGHNTVFWYRQTMMQGLELLAYFRNRAPLDDSGMPKDRFSAEMPDATLATLKIQPSEPRDSAVYFCASGPAANTIYFGEGSWLTVV.

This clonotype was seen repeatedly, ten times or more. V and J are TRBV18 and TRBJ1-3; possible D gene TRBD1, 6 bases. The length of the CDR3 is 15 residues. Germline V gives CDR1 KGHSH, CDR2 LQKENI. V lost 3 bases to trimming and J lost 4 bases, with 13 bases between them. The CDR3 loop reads CASSPLGGQGNTIYF. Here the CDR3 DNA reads TGTGCCAGCTCACCGCTGGGGGGGCAAGGAAACACCATATATTTT.

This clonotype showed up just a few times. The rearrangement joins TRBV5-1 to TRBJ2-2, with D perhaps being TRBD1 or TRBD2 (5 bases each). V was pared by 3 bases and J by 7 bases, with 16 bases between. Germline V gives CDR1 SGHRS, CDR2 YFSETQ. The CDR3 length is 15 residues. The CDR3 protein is CASSWDPYVGGELFF. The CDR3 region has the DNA TGCGCCAGCAGCTGGGACCCCTATGTCGGCGGGGAGCTGTTTTTT.

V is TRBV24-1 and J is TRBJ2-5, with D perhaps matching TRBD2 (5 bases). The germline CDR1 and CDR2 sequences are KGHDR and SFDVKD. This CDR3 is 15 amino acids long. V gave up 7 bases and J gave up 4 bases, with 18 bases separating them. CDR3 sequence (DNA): TGTGCCACCAGCAGAGATTTCAGACTAAGAGAGACCCAGTACTTC. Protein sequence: CATSRDFRLRETQYF.

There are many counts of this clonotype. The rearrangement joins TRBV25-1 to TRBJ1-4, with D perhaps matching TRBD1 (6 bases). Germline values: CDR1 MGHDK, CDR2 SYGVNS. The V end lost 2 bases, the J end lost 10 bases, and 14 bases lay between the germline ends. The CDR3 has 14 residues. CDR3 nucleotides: TGTGCCAGCAGTGAAACCCTAACACAGGGAAAACTGTTTTTT. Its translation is CASSETLTQGKLFF.

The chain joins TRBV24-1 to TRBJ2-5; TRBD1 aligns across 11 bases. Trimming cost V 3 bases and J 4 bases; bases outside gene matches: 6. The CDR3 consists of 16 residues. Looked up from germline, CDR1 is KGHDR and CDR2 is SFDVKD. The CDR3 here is CATSDPRTGGIETQYF. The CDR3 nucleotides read TGTGCCACCAGTGATCCTCGGACAGGGGGCATAGAGACCCAGTACTTC.

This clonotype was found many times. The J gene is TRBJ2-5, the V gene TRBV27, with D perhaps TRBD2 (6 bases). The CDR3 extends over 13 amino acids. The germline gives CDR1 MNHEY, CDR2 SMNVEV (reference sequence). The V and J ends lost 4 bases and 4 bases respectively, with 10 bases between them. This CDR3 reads CASSWQGGETQYF. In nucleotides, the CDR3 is TGTGCCAGCAGTTGGCAGGGAGGAGAGACCCAGTACTTC.

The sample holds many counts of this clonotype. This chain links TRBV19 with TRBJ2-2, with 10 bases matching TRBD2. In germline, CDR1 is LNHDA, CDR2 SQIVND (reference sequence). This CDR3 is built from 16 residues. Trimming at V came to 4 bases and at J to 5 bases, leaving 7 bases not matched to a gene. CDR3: CASSRSSGRETGELFF. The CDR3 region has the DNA TGTGCCAGTAGTAGGTCTAGCGGGAGAGAGACCGGGGAGCTGTTTTTT.

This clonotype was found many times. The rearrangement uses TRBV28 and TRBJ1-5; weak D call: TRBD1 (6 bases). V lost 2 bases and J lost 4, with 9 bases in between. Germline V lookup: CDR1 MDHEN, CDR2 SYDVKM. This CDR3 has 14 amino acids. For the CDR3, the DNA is TGTGCCAGCAGTTTAACAGGGATAAATCAGCCCCAGCATTTT. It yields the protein CASSLTGINQPQHF.

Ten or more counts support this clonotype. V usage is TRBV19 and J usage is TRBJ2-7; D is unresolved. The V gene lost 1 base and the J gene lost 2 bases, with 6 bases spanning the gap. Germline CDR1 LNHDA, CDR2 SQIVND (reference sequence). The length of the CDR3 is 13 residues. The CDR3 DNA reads TGTGCCAGTAGTATAGGAGGAACCTACGAGCAGTACTTC. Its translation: CASSIGGTYEQYF. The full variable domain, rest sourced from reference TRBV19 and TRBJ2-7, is DGGITQSPKYLFRKEGQNVTLSCEQNLNHDAMYWYRQDPGQGLRLIYYSQIVNDFQKGDIAEGYSVSREKKESFPLTVTSAQKNPTAFYLCASSIGGTYEQYFGPGTRLTVT.

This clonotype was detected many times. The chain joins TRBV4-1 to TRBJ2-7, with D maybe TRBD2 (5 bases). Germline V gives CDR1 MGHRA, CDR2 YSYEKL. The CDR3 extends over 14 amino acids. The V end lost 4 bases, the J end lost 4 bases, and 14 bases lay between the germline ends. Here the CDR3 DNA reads TGCGCCAGCAGCCCCCCGGGGAGCGCGTACGAGCAGTACTTC. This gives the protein CASSPPGSAYEQYF.

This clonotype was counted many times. The CDR3: CASSYDLAGVNEQYF. The DNA of the CDR3 is TGTGCCAGCAGTTACGACCTAGCGGGAGTCAACGAGCAGTACTTC. The rearrangement uses TRBV6-2 or TRBV6-3 and TRBJ2-7; 10 positions agree with TRBD2. V was clipped by 2 bases and J by 5 bases; unmatched bases: 6. Germline CDR1 is MNHEY and CDR2 is SVGEGT. The CDR3 is made up of 15 amino acids.